This T cell receptor (beta chain) was observed in a study of cytomegalovirus exposure and HLA in healthy donors. Broader study findings: A few of the chains that were CMV-associated were confirmed in vitro to be specific for CMV antigens. Upon later analysis, HLA-associated TCR beta chains proved more clonally expanded than other, equally common chains.

A remark on this clone: The antigen is unknown.

Trimming took off 3 bases at V and 8 bases at J, with 8 bases between the two ends. The V gene's germline CDR1 is SEHNR and CDR2 FQNEAQ (reference sequence). CDR3 length: 13 amino acids. Primers for the PCR totalled 60 Vbeta and 13 Jbeta. Sequencing was performed with immunoSEQ multiplex PCR; in TCRdb, only in-frame clones are kept and a portion is missing. The listing records under 200,000 clones. The material sequenced was PBMCs. This receptor was taken from a man aged 30-40 years in good health and CMV-seronegative. V usage is TRBV7-9 and J usage is TRBJ1-6, with D unclear. CDR3 nucleotides: TGTGCCAGCAGCTTCGGGAATGATTCACCCCTCCACTTT. It yields the protein CASSFGNDSPLHF. The complete variable domain, with remaining parts taken from reference TRBV7-9 and TRBJ1-6, reads DTGVSQNPRHKITKRGQNVTFRCDPISEHNRLYWYRQTLGQGPEFLTYFQNEAQLEKSRLLSDRFSAERPKGSFSTLEIQRTEQGDSAMYLCASSFGNDSPLHFGNGTRLTVT.